This T cell receptor beta chain was found in a study of T cell responses to AZD1222 COVID-19 vaccine. Sequencing was performed with immunoSEQ multiplex PCR; in TCRdb, only in-frame clones are kept and a portion is missing. The table lists roughly 120,000 clones, 86% of them singletons. V lost 8 bases and J 6 bases, leaving 11 bases between the germline ends. The length of the CDR3 is 12 residues. Germline V CDR1 and CDR2: SNHLY, FYNNEI. This clonotype originated in an adult in good health. The chain is built from TRBV2 and TRBJ2-1; the D gene is possibly TRBD2 (6 bases). The material sequenced was peripheral blood, taken on day 0 of AZD1222 vaccination. The CDR3 sequence is CASRDSPNEQFF. The CDR3 DNA follows: TGTGCCAGCCGGGACTCACCCAATGAGCAGTTCTTC.